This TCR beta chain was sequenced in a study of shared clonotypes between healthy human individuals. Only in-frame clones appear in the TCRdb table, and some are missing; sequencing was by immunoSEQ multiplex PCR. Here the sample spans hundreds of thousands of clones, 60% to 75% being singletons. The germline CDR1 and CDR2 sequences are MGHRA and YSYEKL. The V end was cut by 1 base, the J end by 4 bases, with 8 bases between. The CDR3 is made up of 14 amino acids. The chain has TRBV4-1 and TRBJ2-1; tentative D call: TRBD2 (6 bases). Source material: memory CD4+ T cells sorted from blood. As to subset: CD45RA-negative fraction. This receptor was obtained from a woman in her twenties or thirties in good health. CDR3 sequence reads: CASSQGDFYNEQFF. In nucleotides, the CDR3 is TGCGCCAGCAGCCAAGGGGACTTTTACAATGAGCAGTTCTTC.